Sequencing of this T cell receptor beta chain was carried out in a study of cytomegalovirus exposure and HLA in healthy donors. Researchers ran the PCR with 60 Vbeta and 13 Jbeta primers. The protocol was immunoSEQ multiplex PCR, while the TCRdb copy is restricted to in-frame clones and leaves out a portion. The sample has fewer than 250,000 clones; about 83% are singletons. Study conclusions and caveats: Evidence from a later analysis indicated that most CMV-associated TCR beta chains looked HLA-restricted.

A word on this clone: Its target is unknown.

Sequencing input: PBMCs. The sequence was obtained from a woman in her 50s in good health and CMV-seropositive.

The CDR3 protein is CSVAGVRTGELFF. The CDR3 DNA reads TGCAGCGTTGCTGGTGTCAGAACCGGGGAGCTGTTTTTT. This chain joins TRBV29-1 and TRBJ2-2; no firm D call. CDR1 is SQVTM, CDR2 ANQGSEA, per germline. Trimming removed 4 bases from V and 5 bases from J, with 11 bases in between. The CDR3 spans 13 residues.